This entry is about one T cell receptor beta chain. This specimen belongs to a study of blood T cell repertoires in COVID-19. In the study overall: The origin of the acute and convalescent COVID-19 samples was the United States, Italy and Spain. PBMCs, B-cell-depleted T cells, or T cells were the source of the cDNA or gDNA that made up the material.

Trimming removed 4 bases from V and 4 bases from J; junction bases left unmatched: 16. This CDR3 comprises 18 residues. Germline values: CDR1 SGHAT, CDR2 FQNNGV. Authors' methods: For nucleated cells, counts were estimated from reference gene primer amplification. The repertoire was sequenced with immunoSEQ multiplex PCR; TCRdb's copy has only in-frame clones and lacks some. The DNA was the basis for D and trimming; V, J and clone size are from that table. The sample includes 400,000 to 500,000 clones, 86% of them seen just once. The sequence came from a woman between 25 and 40 years old with active or convalescent COVID-19. The chain has TRBV11-2 and TRBJ2-7, with TRBD2 matching 10 bases. The sequencing sample was made of peripheral blood. The CDR3 loop reads CASSSPWLAGERQYEQYF. CDR3 in DNA: TGTGCCAGCAGCTCCCCTTGGCTAGCGGGAGAACGTCAATACGAGCAGTACTTC. The entire variable domain, with the rest obtained from reference TRBV11-2 and TRBJ2-7, is as follows: EAGVAQSPRYKIIEKRQSVAFWCNPISGHATLYWYQQILGQGPKLLIQFQNNGVVDDSQLPKDRFSAERLKGVDSTLKIQPAKLEDSAVYLCASSSPWLAGERQYEQYFGPGTRLTVT.